This T cell receptor (beta chain) was captured by sequencing in a study of blood T cell repertoires in COVID-19. Study context: Acute and convalescent COVID-19 specimens originated in the United States, Italy and Spain.

V was shortened by 2 bases and J by 3 bases, with 9 bases between the two germline ends. Germline CDR1 SGHTA, CDR2 FQGTGA. This CDR3 comprises 14 residues. Assay: immunoSEQ multiplex PCR; the TCRdb copy retains only in-frame clones and omits some. The sample has about 150,000 clones; around 83% are singletons. The chain recombines TRBV7-3 with TRBJ2-3; D is perhaps TRBD2 (6 bases). The receptor comes from a woman aged 45 to 65 in a cohort sampled during active or convalescent COVID-19. The specimen was peripheral blood. The CDR3 nucleotides are TGTGCCAGCAGCTTAGGACGGGGGACAGATACGCAGTATTTT. Protein: CASSLGRGTDTQYF.